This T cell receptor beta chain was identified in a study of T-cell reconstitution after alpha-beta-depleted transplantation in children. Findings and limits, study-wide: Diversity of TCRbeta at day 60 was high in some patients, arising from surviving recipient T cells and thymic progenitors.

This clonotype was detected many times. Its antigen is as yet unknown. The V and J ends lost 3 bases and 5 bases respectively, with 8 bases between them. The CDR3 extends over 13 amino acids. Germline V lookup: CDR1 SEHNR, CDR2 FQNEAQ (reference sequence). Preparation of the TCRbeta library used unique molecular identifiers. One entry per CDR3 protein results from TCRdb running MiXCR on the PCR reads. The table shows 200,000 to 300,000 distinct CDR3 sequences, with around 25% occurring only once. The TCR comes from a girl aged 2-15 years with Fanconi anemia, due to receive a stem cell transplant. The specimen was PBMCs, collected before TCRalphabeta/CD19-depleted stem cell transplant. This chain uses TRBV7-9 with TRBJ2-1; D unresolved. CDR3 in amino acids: CASSFQVDNEQFF. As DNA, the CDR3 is TGTGCCAGCAGCTTTCAGGTAGACAATGAGCAGTTCTTC.